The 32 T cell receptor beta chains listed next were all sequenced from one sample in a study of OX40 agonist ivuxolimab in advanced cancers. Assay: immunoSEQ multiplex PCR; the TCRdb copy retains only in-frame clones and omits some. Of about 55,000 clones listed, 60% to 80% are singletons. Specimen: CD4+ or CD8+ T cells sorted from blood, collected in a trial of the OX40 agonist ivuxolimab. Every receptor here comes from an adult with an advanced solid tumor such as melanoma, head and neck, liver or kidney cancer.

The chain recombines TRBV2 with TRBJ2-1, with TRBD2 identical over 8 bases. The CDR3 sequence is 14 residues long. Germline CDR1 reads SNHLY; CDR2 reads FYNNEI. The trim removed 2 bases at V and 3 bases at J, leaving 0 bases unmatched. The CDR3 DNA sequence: TGTGCCAGCAGTGAACGGGGGGGCTACAATGAGCAGTTCTTC. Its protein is CASSERGGYNEQFF.

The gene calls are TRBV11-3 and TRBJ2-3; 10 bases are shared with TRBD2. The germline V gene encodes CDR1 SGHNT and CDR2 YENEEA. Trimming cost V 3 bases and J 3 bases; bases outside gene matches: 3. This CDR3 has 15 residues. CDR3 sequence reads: CASSFTTSGTDTQYF. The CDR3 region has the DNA TGTGCCAGCAGCTTCACGACTAGCGGGACAGATACGCAGTATTTT.

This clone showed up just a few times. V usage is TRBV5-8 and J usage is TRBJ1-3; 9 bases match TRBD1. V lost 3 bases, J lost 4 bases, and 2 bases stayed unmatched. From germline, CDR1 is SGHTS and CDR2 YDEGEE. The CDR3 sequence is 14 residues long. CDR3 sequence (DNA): TGTGCCAGCAGCTCGGACAGGGGAGGAAACACCATATATTTT. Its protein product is CASSSDRGGNTIYF.

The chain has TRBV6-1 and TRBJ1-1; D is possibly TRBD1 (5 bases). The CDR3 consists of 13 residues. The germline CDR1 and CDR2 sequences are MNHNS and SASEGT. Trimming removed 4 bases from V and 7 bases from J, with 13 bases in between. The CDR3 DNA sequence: TGTGCCAGCAGTGGCGCAGGGCTCTTTGAAGCTTTCTTT. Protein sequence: CASSGAGLFEAFF.

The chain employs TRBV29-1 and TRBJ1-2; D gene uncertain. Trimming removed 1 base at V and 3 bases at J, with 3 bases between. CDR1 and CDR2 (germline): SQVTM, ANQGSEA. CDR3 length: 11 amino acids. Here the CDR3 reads CSVEGYYGYTF. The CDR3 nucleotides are TGCAGCGTTGAAGGTTACTATGGCTACACCTTC.

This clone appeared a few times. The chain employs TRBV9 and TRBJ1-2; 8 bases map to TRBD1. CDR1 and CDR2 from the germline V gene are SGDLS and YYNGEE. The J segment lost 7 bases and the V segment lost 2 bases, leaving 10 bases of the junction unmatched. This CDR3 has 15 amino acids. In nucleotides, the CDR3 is TGTGCCAGCAGCGTCCATGGGACAGGAGAGGGTGGCTACACCTTC. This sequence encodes CASSVHGTGEGGYTF.

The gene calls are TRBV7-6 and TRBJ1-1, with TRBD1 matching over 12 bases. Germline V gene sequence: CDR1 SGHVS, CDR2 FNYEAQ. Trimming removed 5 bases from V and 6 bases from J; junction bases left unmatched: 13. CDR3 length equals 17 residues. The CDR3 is CASSRDRGRGARSEAFF. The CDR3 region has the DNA TGTGCCAGCAGCAGGGACAGGGGGCGAGGAGCAAGATCTGAAGCTTTCTTT.

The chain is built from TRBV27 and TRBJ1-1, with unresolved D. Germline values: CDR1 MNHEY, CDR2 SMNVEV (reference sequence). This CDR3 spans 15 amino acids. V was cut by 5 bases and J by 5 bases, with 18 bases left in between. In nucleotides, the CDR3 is TGTGCCAGCAGTCCCCTCGGGAACCCTGGGACTGAAGCTTTCTTT. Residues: CASSPLGNPGTEAFF.

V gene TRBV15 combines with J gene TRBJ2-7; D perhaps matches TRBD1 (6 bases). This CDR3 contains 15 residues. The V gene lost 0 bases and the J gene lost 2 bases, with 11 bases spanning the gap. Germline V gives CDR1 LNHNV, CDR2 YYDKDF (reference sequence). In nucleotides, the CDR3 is TGTGCCACCAGCAGAGATGAGTCAGGGGCCTACGAGCAGTACTTC. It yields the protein CATSRDESGAYEQYF. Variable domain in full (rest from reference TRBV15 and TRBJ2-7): DAMVIQNPRYQVTQFGKPVTLSCSQTLNHNVMYWYQQKSSQAPKLLFHYYDKDFNNEADTPDNFQSRRPNTSFCFLDIRSPGLGDTAMYLCATSRDESGAYEQYFGPGTRLTVT.

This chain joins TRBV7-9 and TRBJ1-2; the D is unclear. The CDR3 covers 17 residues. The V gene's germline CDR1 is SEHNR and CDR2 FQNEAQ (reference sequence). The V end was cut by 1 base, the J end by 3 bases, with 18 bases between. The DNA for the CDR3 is TGTGCCAGCAGCTTAGGTGAGGGTCCCGACCGGGACTATGGCTACACCTTC. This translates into CASSLGEGPDRDYGYTF.

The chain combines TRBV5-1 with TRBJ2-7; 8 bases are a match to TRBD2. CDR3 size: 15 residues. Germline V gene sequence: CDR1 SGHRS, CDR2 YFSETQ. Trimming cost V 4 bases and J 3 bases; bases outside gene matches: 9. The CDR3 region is CASSPQRGTHYEQYF. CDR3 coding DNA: TGCGCCAGCAGCCCGCAGCGGGGGACTCACTACGAGCAGTACTTC.

CDR3 amino acids: CATNLGTQQPQHF. Here the CDR3 DNA reads TGTGCCACCAATTTGGGAACACAACAGCCCCAGCATTTT. This chain connects TRBV6-1 to TRBJ1-5; D unclear. The CDR3 loop spans 13 amino acids. V was cut by 10 bases and J by 7 bases, with 17 bases left in between. Germline V gene data show CDR1 as MNHNS and CDR2 as SASEGT.

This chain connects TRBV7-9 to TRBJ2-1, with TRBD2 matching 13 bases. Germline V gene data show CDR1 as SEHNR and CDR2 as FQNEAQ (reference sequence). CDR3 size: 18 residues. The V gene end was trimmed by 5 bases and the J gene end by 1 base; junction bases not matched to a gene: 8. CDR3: CASSPRTSGRGSYNEQFF. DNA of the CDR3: TGTGCCAGCAGCCCCAGGACTAGCGGGAGAGGGTCCTACAATGAGCAGTTCTTC.

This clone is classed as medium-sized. CDR3: CASSPRSYEQYF. CDR3 in DNA: TGTGCCAGCAGTCCCCGCTCCTACGAGCAGTACTTC. The chain joins TRBV6-1 to TRBJ2-7; D is ambiguous. The CDR3 consists of 12 residues. The germline V and J ends were trimmed by 5 bases and 0 bases, with 5 bases remaining between them. CDR1 and CDR2 from the germline V gene are MNHNS and SASEGT.

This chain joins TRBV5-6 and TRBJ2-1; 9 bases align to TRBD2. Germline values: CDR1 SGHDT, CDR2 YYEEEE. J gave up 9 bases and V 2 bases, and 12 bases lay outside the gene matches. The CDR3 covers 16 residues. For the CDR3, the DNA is TGTGCCAGCAGCTTACCCACTATAGCGGGAGTGAGTGAGCAGTTCTTC. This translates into CASSLPTIAGVSEQFF.

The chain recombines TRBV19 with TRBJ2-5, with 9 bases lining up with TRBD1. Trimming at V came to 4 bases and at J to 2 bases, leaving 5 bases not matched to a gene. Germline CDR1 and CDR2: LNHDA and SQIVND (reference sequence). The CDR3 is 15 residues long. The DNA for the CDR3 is TGTGCCAGTAGTACCGGACAGGGGAGACAAGAGACCCAGTACTTC. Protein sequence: CASSTGQGRQETQYF.

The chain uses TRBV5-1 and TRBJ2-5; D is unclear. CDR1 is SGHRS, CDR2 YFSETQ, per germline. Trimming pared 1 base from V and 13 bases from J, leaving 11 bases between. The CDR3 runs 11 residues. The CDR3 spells CASSLTGRRYF. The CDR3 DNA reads TGCGCCAGCAGCTTGACGGGCCGGAGGTACTTC.

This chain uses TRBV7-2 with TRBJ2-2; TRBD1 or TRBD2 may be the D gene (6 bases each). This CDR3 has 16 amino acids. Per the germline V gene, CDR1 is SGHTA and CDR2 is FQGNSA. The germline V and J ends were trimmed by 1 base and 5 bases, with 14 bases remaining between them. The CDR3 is CASSLEGGVGTGELFF. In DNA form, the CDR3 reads TGTGCCAGCAGCTTAGAGGGGGGAGTGGGGACCGGGGAGCTGTTTTTT.

This chain's CDR3 is CASSLEGTGGNEQYF. CDR3 in DNA: TGCGCCAGCAGCTTGGAGGGGACAGGGGGCAACGAGCAGTACTTC. The chain carries TRBV5-1 and TRBJ2-7, with 12 bases fitting TRBD1. The CDR3 runs 15 residues. J lost 5 bases, V lost 0 bases, and 3 bases had no gene match. Germline CDR1 and CDR2: SGHRS and YFSETQ.

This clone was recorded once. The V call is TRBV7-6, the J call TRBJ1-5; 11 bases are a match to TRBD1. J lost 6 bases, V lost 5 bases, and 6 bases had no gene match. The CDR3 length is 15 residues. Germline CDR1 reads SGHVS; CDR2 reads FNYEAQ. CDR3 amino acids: CASSSGTGGSQPQHF. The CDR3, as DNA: TGTGCCAGCAGCAGCGGGACAGGGGGTAGTCAGCCCCAGCATTTT.

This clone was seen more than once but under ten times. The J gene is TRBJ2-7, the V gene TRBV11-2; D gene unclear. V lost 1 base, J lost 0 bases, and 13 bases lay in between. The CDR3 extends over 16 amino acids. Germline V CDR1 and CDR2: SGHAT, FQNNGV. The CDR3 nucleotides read TGTGCCAGCAGCTTAGGTCCCCGCGTGAGCTCCTACGAGCAGTACTTC. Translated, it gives CASSLGPRVSSYEQYF.

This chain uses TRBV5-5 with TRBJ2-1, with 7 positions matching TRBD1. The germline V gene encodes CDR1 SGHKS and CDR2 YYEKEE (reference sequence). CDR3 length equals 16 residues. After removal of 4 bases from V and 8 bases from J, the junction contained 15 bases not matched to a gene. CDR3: CASSTDTRGKEDEQFF. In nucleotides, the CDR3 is TGTGCCAGCAGCACCGATACCAGGGGGAAGGAAGATGAGCAGTTCTTC.

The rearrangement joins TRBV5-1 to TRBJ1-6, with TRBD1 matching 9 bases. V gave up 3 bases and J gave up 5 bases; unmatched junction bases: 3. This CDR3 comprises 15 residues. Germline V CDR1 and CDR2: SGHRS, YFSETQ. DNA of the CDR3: TGCGCCAGCAGCTACAGGGGGCTGGATAATTCACCCCTCCACTTT. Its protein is CASSYRGLDNSPLHF. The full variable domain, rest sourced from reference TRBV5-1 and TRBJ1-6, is KAGVTQTPRYLIKTRGQQVTLSCSPISGHRSVSWYQQTPGQGLQFLFEYFSETQRNKGNFPGRFSGRQFSNSRSEMNVSTLELGDSALYLCASSYRGLDNSPLHFGNGTRLTVT.

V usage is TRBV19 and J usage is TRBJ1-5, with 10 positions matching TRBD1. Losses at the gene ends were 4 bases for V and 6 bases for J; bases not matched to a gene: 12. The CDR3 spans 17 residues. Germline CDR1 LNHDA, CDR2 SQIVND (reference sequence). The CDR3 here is CASSTWTGGRYVQPQHF. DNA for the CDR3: TGTGCCAGTAGTACTTGGACAGGGGGTAGGTATGTTCAGCCCCAGCATTTT.

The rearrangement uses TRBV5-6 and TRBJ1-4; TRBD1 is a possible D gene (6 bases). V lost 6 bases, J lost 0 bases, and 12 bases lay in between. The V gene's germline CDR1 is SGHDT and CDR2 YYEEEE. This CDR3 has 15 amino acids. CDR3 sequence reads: CASNPRGATNEKLFF. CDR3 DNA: TGTGCCAGCAACCCTAGGGGGGCAACTAATGAAAAACTGTTTTTT.

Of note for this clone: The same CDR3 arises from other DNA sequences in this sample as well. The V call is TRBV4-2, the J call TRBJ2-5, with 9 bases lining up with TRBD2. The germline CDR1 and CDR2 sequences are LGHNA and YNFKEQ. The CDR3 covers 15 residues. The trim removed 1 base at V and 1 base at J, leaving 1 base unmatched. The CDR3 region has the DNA TGTGCCAGCAGCCAAGCGACTAGCGGCCAAGAGACCCAGTACTTC. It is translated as CASSQATSGQETQYF.

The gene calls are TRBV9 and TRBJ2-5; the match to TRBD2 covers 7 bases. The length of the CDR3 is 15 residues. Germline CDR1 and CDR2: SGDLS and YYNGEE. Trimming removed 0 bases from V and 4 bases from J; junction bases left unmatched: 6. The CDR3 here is CASSVGGGGGETQYF. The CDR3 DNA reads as TGTGCCAGCAGCGTAGGAGGTGGCGGGGGAGAGACCCAGTACTTC.

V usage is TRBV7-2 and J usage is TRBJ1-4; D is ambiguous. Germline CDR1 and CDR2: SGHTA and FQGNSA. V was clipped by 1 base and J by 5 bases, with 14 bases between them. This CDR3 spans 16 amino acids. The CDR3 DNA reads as TGTGCCAGCAGCTTAGAAGTGGCCAGGATAAATGAAAAACTGTTTTTT. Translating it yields CASSLEVARINEKLFF.

The CDR3 reads CASSPGQESTDTQYF. CDR3 bases: TGTGCCAGCTCACCCGGACAGGAGAGCACAGATACGCAGTATTTT. The chain is built from TRBV18 and TRBJ2-3; 7 bases map to TRBD1. The CDR3 contains 15 residues. With V trimmed by 3 bases and J by 0 bases, 3 bases remained unmatched. Germline V CDR1 and CDR2: KGHSH, LQKENI.

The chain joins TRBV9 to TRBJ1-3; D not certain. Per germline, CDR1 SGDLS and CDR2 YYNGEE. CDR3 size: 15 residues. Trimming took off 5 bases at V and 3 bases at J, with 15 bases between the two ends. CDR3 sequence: CASSPTQTVGNTIYF. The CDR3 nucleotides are TGTGCCAGCAGTCCCACTCAAACAGTTGGAAACACCATATATTTT.

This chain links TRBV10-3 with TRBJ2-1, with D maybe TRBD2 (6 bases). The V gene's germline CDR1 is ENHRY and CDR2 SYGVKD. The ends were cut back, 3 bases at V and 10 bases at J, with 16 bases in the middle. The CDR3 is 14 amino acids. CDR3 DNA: TGTGCCATCAGTGATCGACTAGGGGTTGGGGAGCAGTTCTTC. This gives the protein CAISDRLGVGEQFF.

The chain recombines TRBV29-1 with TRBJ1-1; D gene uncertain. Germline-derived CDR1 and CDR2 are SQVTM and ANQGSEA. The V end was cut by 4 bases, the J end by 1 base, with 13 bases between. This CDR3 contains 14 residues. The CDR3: CSVGEGVENTEAFF. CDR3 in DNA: TGCAGCGTTGGGGAGGGAGTAGAGAACACTGAAGCTTTCTTT.